The 16 T cell receptor beta chains presented below share a single source sample, sequenced in a study of CD8+CD57+ T cells in acquired aplastic anemia. The use of genomic DNA as template underpinned the TCR beta VDJ and CDR3 profiling. TCRdb used MiXCR to reprocess the reads, holding one entry per CDR3 protein. The sample shows roughly 150,000 distinct CDR3 sequences, approximately 40% of them seen only once. Sample: sorted CD4+, CD8+, or CD8+CD57+ T cells (not recorded which) from PBMCs. These receptors all stem from a human donor in good health.

This clonotype was seen ten or more times. The chain is built from TRBV6-1 and TRBJ2-3, with a weak D call TRBD1 (6 bases). The CDR3 loop spans 16 amino acids. V was trimmed by 2 bases and J by 6 bases, leaving 18 bases between them. Germline V gives CDR1 MNHNS, CDR2 SASEGT. CDR3 loop: CASSETRLGQWDTQYF. CDR3 sequence (DNA): TGTGCCAGCAGTGAAACGAGGCTAGGACAGTGGGATACGCAGTATTTT.

This chain uses TRBV2 with TRBJ1-6, with no clear D. This CDR3 comprises 12 residues. Germline V gives CDR1 SNHLY, CDR2 FYNNEI. CDR3 region: CACQVFNSPLHF. For the CDR3, the DNA is TGTGCATGTCAGGTCTTTAATTCACCCCTCCACTTT.

This clonotype occurred a few times. The CDR3 protein is CASSQGSGSYEQYF. CDR3 coding DNA: TGTGCCAGCAGCCAAGGTAGCGGGAGTTACGAGCAGTACTTC. This chain joins TRBV9 and TRBJ2-7; 9 bases fit TRBD2. The CDR3 covers 14 residues. V dropped 4 bases and J dropped 4; count of bases not matched to a gene: 6. Germline CDR1 SGDLS, CDR2 YYNGEE. The variable domain in full, with the rest retrieved from reference TRBV9 and TRBJ2-7, is DSGVTQTPKHLITATGQRVTLRCSPRSGDLSVYWYQQSLDQGLQFLIQYYNGEERAKGNILERFSAQQFPDLHSELNLSSLELGDSALYFCASSQGSGSYEQYFGPGTRLTVT.

The chain links TRBV19 to TRBJ1-2; the D gene is possibly TRBD1 (5 bases). Germline CDR1 LNHDA, CDR2 SQIVND (reference sequence). Trimming pared 6 bases from V and 1 base from J, leaving 12 bases between. The CDR3 sequence is 14 residues long. The DNA for the CDR3 is TGTGCCAGTAGCCCGGGACTGAATAACTATGGCTACACCTTC. Translating it yields CASSPGLNNYGYTF.

This clonotype was detected only a few times. A much larger clone sits a single nucleotide away, making a read error possible. The CDR3, as DNA: TGTGCCAGTAGTATACCAAGGACTAGCGGGACCAATGAGCAGCTCTTC. As protein: CASSIPRTSGTNEQLF. This sequence joins TRBV19 and TRBJ2-1, with 12 bases lining up with TRBD2. Germline V gene data show CDR1 as LNHDA and CDR2 as SQIVND (reference sequence). This CDR3 comprises 16 residues.

The gene calls are TRBV10-3 and TRBJ2-1, with D possibly matching TRBD2 (5 bases). CDR1 ENHRY and CDR2 SYGVKD come from the germline V gene. Trimming took 4 bases from V and 6 from J, leaving 10 bases between them. The length of the CDR3 is 13 residues. CDR3 DNA: TGTGCCATCAGTGGGGGAGCAGCCAATGAGCAGTTCTTC. Amino acid sequence: CAISGGAANEQFF.

This clonotype appeared a single time. This chain links TRBV24-1 with TRBJ2-7; possibly TRBD2 for D (5 bases). The CDR3 runs 17 residues. Germline V gene sequence: CDR1 KGHDR, CDR2 SFDVKD. V dropped 4 bases and J dropped 0 bases, with 18 bases sitting between them. CDR3 coding DNA: TGTGCCACCAGTGAGGCTACTAGGGAGTTACCCTCCTACGAGCAGTACTTC. Translating gives CATSEATRELPSYEQYF.

This clonotype was detected a few times. The V gene is TRBV29-1, the J gene TRBJ2-1; 8 bases agree with TRBD1. This CDR3 contains 13 residues. Germline V gives CDR1 SQVTM, CDR2 ANQGSEA. V was clipped by 3 bases and J by 8 bases; unmatched bases: 6. The CDR3 region has the DNA TGCAGCGTTGAGAGCCAGGGGGCGTATGAGCAGTTCTTC. Translating gives CSVESQGAYEQFF.

The CDR3 sequence: CASSSPRQGGENEQYF. CDR3 nucleotides: TGTGCCAGCAGCTCACCCAGACAGGGTGGGGAAAACGAGCAGTACTTC. The chain is built from TRBV7-8 and TRBJ2-7; TRBD1 aligns across 7 bases. The CDR3 loop spans 16 amino acids. Germline loops: CDR1 SGHVS, CDR2 FQNEAQ. After removal of 4 bases from V and 5 bases from J, the junction contained 14 bases not matched to a gene.

In its sample, this clonotype was seen a few times. The chain combines TRBV4-1 with TRBJ1-2; D remains unclear. The V and J ends lost 0 bases and 5 bases respectively, with 22 bases between them. The V gene's germline CDR1 is MGHRA and CDR2 YSYEKL. This CDR3 is 18 amino acids long. The CDR3 region is CASSQDLWQVAPYYGYTF. CDR3 nucleotides: TGCGCCAGCAGCCAAGATCTATGGCAGGTAGCCCCCTATTATGGCTACACCTTC.

This clonotype was counted at least ten times. CDR3 coding DNA: TGTGCCAGCAGTTTATCCTTATATATGGTAGTAGCGGGAGACCAAGAGACCCAGTACTTC. This codes for CASSLSLYMVVAGDQETQYF. This chain connects TRBV12-3 or TRBV12-4 to TRBJ2-5; 9 positions agree with TRBD2. Trimming removed 2 bases from V and 0 bases from J; junction bases left unmatched: 16. This CDR3 is built from 20 residues.

This clonotype was counted many times. This chain connects TRBV20-1 to TRBJ1-5; maybe TRBD1 (5 bases). The CDR3 has 14 residues. Germline V CDR1 and CDR2: DFQATT, SNEGSKA (reference sequence). V lost 6 bases and J 5 bases, leaving 17 bases between the germline ends. Here the CDR3 DNA reads TGCAGTGCCCGACAGTGGAGCCCGGATCAGCCCCAGCATTTT. Its translation is CSARQWSPDQPQHF.

The chain is built from TRBV5-1 and TRBJ1-3; 8 bases line up with TRBD1. The V gene end was trimmed by 3 bases and the J gene end by 3 bases; junction bases not matched to a gene: 5. Germline CDR1 reads SGHRS; CDR2 reads YFSETQ. The CDR3 is 15 residues long. CDR3 region: CASSSGGAGGNTIYF. The CDR3 DNA reads as TGCGCCAGCAGCTCAGGGGGCGCTGGTGGAAACACCATATATTTT.

On this clonotype itself: A single base separates this from a much larger clone, so it may be a read error. CDR3 protein: CASSRFREGSAFHNSPLHF. The CDR3 DNA sequence: TGTGCCAGCAGTCGCTTTAGGGAGGGAAGCGCCTTCCATAATTCACCCCTCCACTTT. The V and J genes are TRBV4-2 and TRBJ1-6; D unresolved. V was clipped by 6 bases and J by 5 bases, with 26 bases between them. The CDR3 has 19 amino acids. Per the germline V gene, CDR1 is LGHNA and CDR2 is YNFKEQ.

V is TRBV3-1 and J is TRBJ2-3, with 9 bases fitting TRBD1. The junction had 5 bases not matched to a gene; V was cut back by 4 bases and J by 0 bases. The CDR3 is 16 residues long. Germline V gives CDR1 LGHDT, CDR2 YNNKEL (reference sequence). CDR3 region: CASSPGGTGSTDTQYF. Written as DNA, the CDR3 is TGTGCCAGCAGCCCCGGCGGGACAGGGAGCACAGATACGCAGTATTTT.

The chain is built from TRBV7-6 and TRBJ2-7; 8 nucleotides match TRBD1. This CDR3 contains 16 residues. The V gene's germline CDR1 is SGHVS and CDR2 FNYEAQ. Trimming at V came to 5 bases and at J to 0 bases, leaving 9 bases not matched to a gene. In DNA form, the CDR3 reads TGTGCCAGCAGCCCGAGAGCAGGGGGCCTCTCCTACGAGCAGTACTTC. Translating gives CASSPRAGGLSYEQYF. Looking up the rest from reference TRBV7-6 and TRBJ2-7 gives the full variable domain: GAGVSQSPRYKVTKRGQDVALRCDPISGHVSLYWYRQALGQGPEFLTYFNYEAQQDKSGLPNDRFSAERPEGSISTLTIQRTEQRDSAMYRCASSPRAGGLSYEQYFGPGTRLTVT.